These 28 T cell receptor beta chains share one sample of origin, sequenced in a study of T cells in women clearing cervical HPV infection. Sequencing was performed with immunoSEQ multiplex PCR; in TCRdb, only in-frame clones are kept and a portion is missing. This sample's table reports about 20,000 clones. The sample consisted of blood buffy coat. These receptors all stem from a woman aged 18 to 69 with a cervical HPV16 infection that either progressed to CIN3+ or cleared (not recorded which).

Points on this clone: The sequenced fragment ends 3 residues before the CDR3 boundary, so the rest is inferred from the germline J gene. The chain combines TRBV14 with TRBJ2-5, with 9 bases matching TRBD2. Germline V lookup: CDR1 SGHDN, CDR2 FVKESK. The CDR3 contains 17 residues. The junction had 6 bases not matched to a gene; V was cut back by 0 bases and J by 1 base. The DNA read from the CDR3 is TGTGCCAGCAGCCAAGAGTGGAGCGGGGGGTTCCAAGAGACC. Its protein product is CASSQEWSGGFQET. The CDR3, in full, reads CASSQEWSGGFQETQYF.

Turning to this clone: Read sequence stops 3 residues before the CDR3 end, and the germline J gene provides the missing end. J is TRBJ2-5 and V is TRBV19; TRBD2 might be the D (6 bases). Trimming cost V 9 bases and J 3 bases, with 14 bases left between them. This CDR3 contains 13 residues. Germline CDR1 reads LNHDA; CDR2 reads SQIVND (reference sequence). The CDR3 here is CARKTPSEETQYF. CDR3 DNA, as far as it was read: TGTGCCAGAAAAACACCTAGCGAAGAGACC.

As for this clone: The read falls 3 residues short of the CDR3 end, and the missing part is taken from the germline J gene. This chain connects TRBV4-2 to TRBJ2-3, with TRBD2 matching 7 bases. CDR1 LGHNA and CDR2 YNFKEQ come from the germline V gene. The CDR3 covers 17 residues. Trimming removed 1 base from V and 8 bases from J; junction bases left unmatched: 15. Partial CDR3 DNA: TGTGCCAGCAGCCAAGTTGGCCTAGCGGAAGTCCCGGTTACG. This gives the protein CASSQVGLAEVPVT. The complete CDR3 protein is CASSQVGLAEVPVTQYF.

The part of the CDR3 DNA that was read is TGCAGTGCTAGCCCGGGGGGCGGGGGA. Translated: CSASPGGGG. The CDR3 in full is CSASPGGGGAFF. The rearrangement joins TRBV20-1 to TRBJ1-1, with D possibly TRBD1 on 6 matching bases. The read is 3 residues too short to cover the CDR3 end, so that end is filled in from the germline J gene. There are 12 residues in the CDR3. The germline V gene encodes CDR1 DFQATT and CDR2 SNEGSKA (reference sequence).

Note on this clone: The read stops 3 residues short of the end of the CDR3; the missing end is completed from the germline J gene. The chain has TRBV5-6 and TRBJ2-5; 9 bases are a match to TRBD1. The CDR3 runs 14 residues. The V gene end was trimmed by 4 bases and the J gene end by 5 bases; junction bases not matched to a gene: 6. Germline-derived CDR1 and CDR2 are SGHDT and YYEEEE. The covered CDR3 bases are TGTGCCAGCAGCCCTGACAGGGGGTGGGAGACC. It yields the protein CASSPDRGWET. The CDR3 reads in full as CASSPDRGWETQYF.

Turning to this clone: The read halts 3 residues ahead of the CDR3 end, with the missing end drawn from the germline J gene. The chain joins TRBV11-2 to TRBJ1-6; TRBD1 is a possible D gene (6 bases). Trimming cost V 3 bases and J 7 bases, with 10 bases left between them. The CDR3 length is 14 residues. Germline CDR1 and CDR2: SGHAT and FQNNGV. CDR3 DNA, as far as it was read: TGTGCCAGCAGCTTCAGGGGAAGAAATTCACCC. Amino acid sequence: CASSFRGRNSP. The CDR3 reads in full as CASSFRGRNSPLHF.

Comment on this clone: The read ends 3 residues shy of where the CDR3 ends; the end is completed using the germline J gene. The chain recombines TRBV28 with TRBJ1-1; D possibly corresponds to TRBD1 (6 bases). CDR3 length equals 15 residues. Germline V CDR1 and CDR2: MDHEN, SYDVKM. The ends were cut back, 4 bases at V and 5 bases at J, with 17 bases in the middle. CDR3 DNA (partial): TGTGCCAGCAGTTCCCCCCTAGGGGGGGAGACTGAA. Its protein is CASSSPLGGETE. The whole CDR3 reads CASSSPLGGETEAFF.

Points on this clone: Read data end 3 residues before the CDR3 end; the end is taken from the germline J gene. This chain links TRBV19 with TRBJ2-5; D possibly uses TRBD1 or TRBD2 (5 bases each). CDR1 and CDR2 (germline): LNHDA, SQIVND (reference sequence). V was cut by 5 bases and J by 5 bases, with 18 bases left in between. The CDR3 is 15 amino acids. The DNA read from the CDR3 is TGTGCCAGTAGTTCCTCGAAGGGGAGCTGGGAGACC. Amino acids: CASSSSKGSWET. The complete CDR3 reads CASSSSKGSWETQYF.

As for this clone: The read ends 3 residues shy of where the CDR3 ends; the end is completed using the germline J gene. V usage is TRBV5-4 and J usage is TRBJ2-7; maybe TRBD2 (5 bases). With 7 bases removed from V and 0 bases from J, the gap between germline ends came to 14 bases. This CDR3 has 14 amino acids. Per the germline V gene, CDR1 is SGHNT and CDR2 is YYREEE (reference sequence). Here the CDR3 reads CASSKAGSSYEQYF. Incomplete CDR3 DNA: TGTGCCAGCTCCAAGGCGGGCAGCTCCTACGAG.

Regarding this clone: The CDR3 end falls 3 residues outside the read, so it is completed with the germline J gene. V usage is TRBV10-1 and J usage is TRBJ1-2, with 8 nucleotides matching TRBD1. CDR1 and CDR2 (germline): WNHNN, SYGVQD (reference sequence). This CDR3 is built from 12 residues. The ends lost 10 bases at V and 6 bases at J; junction bases unmatched: 7. The sequenced part of the CDR3 DNA is TGCGCCAAACGGACAGGGTGCGATGGC. Protein: CAKRTGCDG. The CDR3 in its entirety is CAKRTGCDGYTF.

In the case of this clone: Read coverage stops 3 residues before the CDR3 terminus; the germline J gene supplies the remainder. This chain connects TRBV18 to TRBJ1-2; no clear D gene. From germline, CDR1 is KGHSH and CDR2 LQKENI. The CDR3 runs 15 residues. The CDR3 here is CASSPRMERYNDYTF. The CDR3 DNA, read in part, is TGTGCCAGCTCACCTCGGATGGAGCGGTACAATGAC.

Turning to this clone: Compared with germline, one end of the junction differs, possibly owing to a read error. The sequenced fragment ends 3 residues before the CDR3 boundary, so the rest is inferred from the germline J gene. The gene calls are TRBV4-2 and TRBJ1-1, with 9 bases lining up with TRBD1. In germline, CDR1 is LGHNA, CDR2 YNFKEQ. This CDR3 comprises 16 residues. The CDR3 sequence is CASSQDGQGMNTEAFF. CDR3 bases read: TGCGCCAGCAGCCAAGACGGACAGGGGATGAACACTGAA.

Worth noting for this clone: With the read ending 3 residues before the CDR3 end, the germline J gene is used to fill in that end. The chain carries TRBV7-2 and TRBJ2-7; 8 bases line up with TRBD1. CDR1 SGHTA and CDR2 FQGNSA come from the germline V gene. V lost 6 bases, J lost 3 bases, and 7 bases stayed unmatched. This CDR3 spans 14 amino acids. The CDR3 spells CASSLDREFYEQYF. The sequenced CDR3 bases are TGTGCCAGCAGTTTGGACAGGGAATTCTACGAG.

Of note for this clone: The observed sequence ends 3 residues before the CDR3 terminus, with the missing tail filled in from the germline J gene. V and J are TRBV2 and TRBJ2-1, with 7 positions matching TRBD2. The CDR3 runs to 15 residues. The trim removed 4 bases at V and 0 bases at J, leaving 3 bases unmatched. Germline CDR1 SNHLY, CDR2 FYNNEI. CDR3 DNA, as far as it was read: TGTGCCAGCAGTGTTTCTAGCGGCTCCTACAATGAG. Its protein is CASSVSSGSYNE. In full, the CDR3 is CASSVSSGSYNEQFF.

About this clone: The germline gene is not matched at one end of the junction; a read error may be the cause. The read is 3 residues too short to cover the CDR3 end, so that end is filled in from the germline J gene. The chain combines TRBV4-2 with TRBJ2-3, with 7 bases matching TRBD2. The length of the CDR3 is 16 residues. The germline CDR1 and CDR2 sequences are LGHNA and YNFKEQ. Partial CDR3 DNA: TGCGCCAGCAGCCAAGATTTGTCGGGGGGTGCAGATACG. Its protein is CASSQDLSGGADT. In full, the CDR3 is CASSQDLSGGADTQYF.

Of note for this clone: The read stops 3 residues short of the end of the CDR3; the missing end is completed from the germline J gene. The chain carries TRBV5-1 and TRBJ2-3; possibly TRBD1 for D (5 bases). CDR3 length: 14 residues. Germline V gene data show CDR1 as SGHRS and CDR2 as YFSETQ. V shed 0 bases and J shed 1 base, with 6 bases lying between them. The CDR3 reads CASSLGQRTDTQYF. CDR3 DNA (partial): TGCGCCAGCAGCTTGGGACAGCGCACAGATACG.

Concerning this clone itself: The read ends 3 residues before the CDR3 terminus; that terminus is restored from the germline J gene. The V and J genes are TRBV7-3 and TRBJ2-3; 10 positions agree with TRBD1. Germline CDR1 reads SGHTA; CDR2 reads FQGTGA. The CDR3 loop spans 15 amino acids. J gave up 4 bases and V 4 bases, and 5 bases lay outside the gene matches. The covered CDR3 bases are TGTGCCAGCAGCTCCCGGACAGGGGGTCCAGATACG. The encoded protein is CASSSRTGGPDT. The entire CDR3 protein is CASSSRTGGPDTQYF.

On this clone: The read stops 3 residues short of the end of the CDR3; the missing end is completed from the germline J gene. The J gene is TRBJ2-3, the V gene TRBV29-1; 7 bases are shared with TRBD2. The germline V gene encodes CDR1 SQVTM and CDR2 ANQGSEA. V lost 5 bases and J lost 1; bases outside the gene matches: 9. This CDR3 has 15 residues. The CDR3 sequence is CSVIPFAGGTDTQYF. CDR3 DNA (partial): TGCAGCGTTATACCCTTCGCGGGGGGCACAGATACG.

As concerns this clone: The read ends 3 residues shy of where the CDR3 ends; the end is completed using the germline J gene. This sequence joins TRBV18 and TRBJ2-5; 12 bases match TRBD2. V shed 6 bases and J 4 bases; nucleotides not matched to a gene: 12. The CDR3 contains 17 residues. Germline assignment: CDR1 KGHSH and CDR2 LQKENI. CDR3 DNA (partial): TGTGCCAGCTCGCCATCTAGCGGGGGGGCTGACGGAGAGACC. Translating it yields CASSPSSGGADGET. The complete CDR3 reads CASSPSSGGADGETQYF.

CDR3 protein: CASSLAGGFSNEQFF. Incomplete CDR3 DNA: TGTGCCAGCAGTTTGGCGGGGGGGTTTAGTAATGAG. V usage is TRBV27 and J usage is TRBJ2-1, with 9 bases fitting TRBD2. The observed sequence ends 3 residues before the CDR3 terminus, with the missing tail filled in from the germline J gene. The germline V gene has CDR1 MNHEY and CDR2 SMNVEV (reference sequence). The ends lost 3 bases at V and 7 bases at J; junction bases unmatched: 7. The CDR3 runs 15 residues.

Turning to this clone: The read stops 3 residues short of the end of the CDR3; the missing end is completed from the germline J gene. This rearrangement joins TRBV6-2 or TRBV6-3 to TRBJ2-2; D possibly corresponds to TRBD1 (6 bases). Germline values: CDR1 MNHEY, CDR2 SVGEGT. V was trimmed by 6 bases and J by 5 bases, leaving 13 bases between them. The CDR3 is 14 residues long. CDR3 loop: CASRRMRGTGELFF. The sequenced CDR3 bases are TGTGCCAGCAGACGGATGAGGGGGACCGGGGAG.

As regards this clone: One end of the junction varies from germline; a read error may be responsible. Read sequence stops 3 residues before the CDR3 end, and the germline J gene provides the missing end. V and J are TRBV4-2 and TRBJ1-2; D gene uncertain. CDR3 length: 14 amino acids. CDR1 and CDR2 from the germline V gene are LGHNA and YNFKEQ. This chain's CDR3 is CASSQGGWKDGYTF. CDR3 DNA (partial): TGCGCCAGCAGCCAAGGAGGGTGGAAGGATGGC.

In regard to this clone: The read finishes 3 residues shy of the CDR3 end, and the germline J gene is used to complete it. This chain uses TRBV19 with TRBJ1-6, with 9 nucleotides matching TRBD1. The CDR3 length is 17 residues. The germline V gene encodes CDR1 LNHDA and CDR2 SQIVND (reference sequence). V was pared by 6 bases and J by 9 bases, with 15 bases of the junction left unmatched. The CDR3 bases that were read are TGTGCCAGTAGGCCCAAGAGGGGACAGGGCCGCGGTTCACCC. Residues: CASRPKRGQGRGSP. The complete CDR3 protein is CASRPKRGQGRGSPLHF.

Details on this clone: The read stops 3 residues short of the end of the CDR3; the missing end is completed from the germline J gene. This rearrangement joins TRBV5-5 to TRBJ2-7; D is unclear. With 4 bases removed from V and 2 bases from J, the gap between germline ends came to 10 bases. This CDR3 region has 13 residues. Germline V gene data show CDR1 as SGHKS and CDR2 as YYEKEE (reference sequence). The CDR3: CASSVTVTYEQYF. CDR3 bases read: TGTGCCAGCAGCGTAACAGTAACCTACGAG. The full variable domain, rest sourced from reference TRBV5-5 and TRBJ2-7, is DAGVTQSPTHLIKTRGQQVTLRCSPISGHKSVSWYQQVLGQGPQFIFQYYEKEERGRGNFPDRFSARQFPNYSSELNVNALLLGDSALYLCASSVTVTYEQYFGPGTRLTVT.

As concerns this clone: The sequenced fragment ends 3 residues before the CDR3 boundary, so the rest is inferred from the germline J gene. The chain couples TRBV5-4 to TRBJ2-5; the D gene is possibly TRBD2 (7 bases). Looked up from germline, CDR1 is SGHNT and CDR2 is YYREEE (reference sequence). This CDR3 is built from 15 residues. V dropped 1 base and J dropped 3 bases, with 13 bases sitting between them. The CDR3 DNA, read in part, is TGTGCCAGCAGCTTGACGGGGGGCCTGAAAGAGACC. This translates into CASSLTGGLKET. The whole CDR3 is CASSLTGGLKETQYF.

In the case of this clone: The read stops 3 residues short of the end of the CDR3; the missing end is completed from the germline J gene. This sequence joins TRBV20-1 and TRBJ2-1, with a tentative D call TRBD2 (5 bases). This CDR3 contains 14 residues. Germline V gene sequence: CDR1 DFQATT, CDR2 SNEGSKA (reference sequence). Trimming removed 7 bases from V and 5 bases from J, with 18 bases in between. The CDR3 loop is CSVLGAAFNNEQFF. The CDR3 DNA, read in part, is TGCAGTGTGCTGGGAGCGGCTTTTAACAATGAG.

CDR3 residues: CASSQVDRGKGYTF. The covered CDR3 bases are TGTGCCAGCAGCCAAGTTGACAGGGGTAAAGGC. The chain combines TRBV4-2 with TRBJ1-2, with 8 bases lining up with TRBD1. The CDR3 goes on 3 residues after the read ends, and that part is filled in from the germline J gene. Germline V gene lookup returns CDR1 LGHNA and CDR2 YNFKEQ. The CDR3 runs 14 residues.

Partial CDR3 DNA: TGTGCCAGCAGCCCGGGTGGGGCCAACGTC. Protein: CASSPGGANV. The complete CDR3 sequence is CASSPGGANVLTF. This chain uses TRBV7-2 with TRBJ2-6; D not resolved. The observed sequence ends 3 residues before the CDR3 terminus, with the missing tail filled in from the germline J gene. The V gene's germline CDR1 is SGHTA and CDR2 FQGNSA. V was shortened by 5 bases and J by 3 bases, with 5 bases between the two germline ends. The CDR3 contains 13 residues.